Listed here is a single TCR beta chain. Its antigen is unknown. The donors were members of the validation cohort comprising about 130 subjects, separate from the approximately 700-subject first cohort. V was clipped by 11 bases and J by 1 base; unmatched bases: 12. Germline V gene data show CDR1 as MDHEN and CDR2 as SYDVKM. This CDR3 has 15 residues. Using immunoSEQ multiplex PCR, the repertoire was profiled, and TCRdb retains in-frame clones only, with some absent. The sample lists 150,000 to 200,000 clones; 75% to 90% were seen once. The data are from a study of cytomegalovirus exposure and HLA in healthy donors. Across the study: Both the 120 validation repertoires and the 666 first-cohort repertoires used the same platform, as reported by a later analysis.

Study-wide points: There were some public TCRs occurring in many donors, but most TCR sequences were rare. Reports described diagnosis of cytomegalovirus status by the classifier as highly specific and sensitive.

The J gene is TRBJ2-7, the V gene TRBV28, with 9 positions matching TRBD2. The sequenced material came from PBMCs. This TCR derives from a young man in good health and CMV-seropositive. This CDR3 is CAVSAGGGGSYEQYF. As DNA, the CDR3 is TGTGCCGTCTCGGCGGGAGGGGGGGGATCCTACGAGCAGTACTTC.